Detailed here is one T cell receptor (gamma chain). Its antigen is not identified. At the DNA level, this CDR3 is encoded by other sequences in the same sample as well. The data were obtained in a study of Vδ1+ human thymocytes. The germline V gene has CDR1 GITISATS and CDR2 ISYDGTV (reference sequence). The J segment lost 9 bases and the V segment lost 4 bases, leaving 3 bases of the junction unmatched. The CDR3 has 10 residues. Study-wide results and caveats: In the thymus, TRG and TRD repertoires looked highly polyclonal with Gaussian CDR3 lengths.

Extracted RNA was reverse transcribed into cDNA. The CDR3 regions were amplified by multiplex PCR from V-gene primers to a constant-region primer. TCRdb ran CATT on the multiplex PCR reads. The table records 36,000 or so gamma-chain clones, roughly 21% of them present only once. Thymocytes were sorted as CD3+ TCRVdelta1+ TCRVdelta2- after alphabeta T cell depletion. The sequence derives from a girl less than two years old who had congenital heart surgery. Material: Vdelta1+ gamma-delta thymocytes from the thymus. As to subset: FACS-sorted CD3+ TCRalphabeta- TCRVdelta1+ TCRVdelta2- thymocytes. The rearrangement joins TRGV9 to TRGJ1 or TRGJ2. The CDR3 nucleotides are TGTGCCTTGTGGGAACCTAAGAAACTCTTT. It yields the protein CALWEPKKLF.